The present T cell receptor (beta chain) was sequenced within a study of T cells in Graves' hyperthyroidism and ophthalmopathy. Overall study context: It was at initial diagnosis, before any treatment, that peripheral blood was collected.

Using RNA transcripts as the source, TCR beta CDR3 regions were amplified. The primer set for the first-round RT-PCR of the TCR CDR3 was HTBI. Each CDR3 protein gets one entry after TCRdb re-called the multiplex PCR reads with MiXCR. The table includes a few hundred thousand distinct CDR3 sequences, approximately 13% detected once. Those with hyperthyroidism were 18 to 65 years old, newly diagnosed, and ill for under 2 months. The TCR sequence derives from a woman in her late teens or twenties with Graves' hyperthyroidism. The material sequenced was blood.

The CDR3: CASRGTFTGELFF. DNA of the CDR3: TGTGCCAGCAGAGGGACCTTCACCGGGGAGCTGTTTTTT. The chain links TRBV2 to TRBJ2-2; D is tentatively TRBD1 or TRBD2 (5 bases each). The CDR3 length is 13 residues. Trimming took 6 bases from V and 4 from J, leaving 9 bases between them. Germline values: CDR1 SNHLY, CDR2 FYNNEI.